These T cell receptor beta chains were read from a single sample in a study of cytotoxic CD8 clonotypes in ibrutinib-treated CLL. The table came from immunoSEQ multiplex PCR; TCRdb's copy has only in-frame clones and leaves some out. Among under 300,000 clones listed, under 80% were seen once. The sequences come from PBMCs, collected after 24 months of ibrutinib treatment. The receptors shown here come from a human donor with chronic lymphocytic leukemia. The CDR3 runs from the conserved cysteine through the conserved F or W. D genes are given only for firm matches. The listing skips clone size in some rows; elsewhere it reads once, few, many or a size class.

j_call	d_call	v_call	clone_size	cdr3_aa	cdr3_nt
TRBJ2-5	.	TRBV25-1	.	CASSEYYQYQETQYF	TGTGCCAGCAGTGAATATTACCAGTACCAAGAGACCCAGTACTTC
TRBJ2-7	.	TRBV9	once	CASSANVGGAKEQYF	TGTGCCAGCAGCGCAAATGTAGGAGGGGCGAAGGAGCAGTACTTC
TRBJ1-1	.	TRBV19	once	CASSIGTMNTEAFF	TGTGCCAGTAGTATCGGGACCATGAACACTGAAGCTTTCTTT
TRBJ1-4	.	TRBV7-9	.	CASSLDIAAATNEKLFF	TGTGCCAGCAGCTTAGACATTGCAGCAGCAACTAATGAAAAACTGTTTTTT
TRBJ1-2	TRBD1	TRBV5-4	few	CASSLDAGQGDYGYTF	TGTGCCAGCAGCTTGGATGCGGGACAGGGGGACTATGGCTACACCTTC
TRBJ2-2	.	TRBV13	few	CASSLGAGELFF	TGTGCCAGCAGCTTAGGGGCCGGGGAGCTGTTTTTT
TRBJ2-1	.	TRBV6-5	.	CASRPRPYNEQFF	TGTGCCAGCAGACCTCGACCCTACAATGAGCAGTTCTTC
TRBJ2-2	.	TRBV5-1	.	CASFQGSAGELFF	TGCGCCAGCTTCCAGGGGTCTGCCGGGGAGCTGTTTTTT
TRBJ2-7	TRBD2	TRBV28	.	CASSQGTSGSSYEQYF	TGTGCCAGCAGCCAGGGGACTAGCGGGAGCTCCTACGAGCAGTACTTC
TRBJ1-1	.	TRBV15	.	CATQTILGNTEAFF	TGTGCCACCCAAACAATTTTGGGGAACACTGAAGCTTTCTTT
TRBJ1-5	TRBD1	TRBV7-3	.	CASSLTGTEAVQPQHF	TGTGCCAGCAGCTTGACCGGGACAGAAGCTGTGCAGCCCCAGCATTTT
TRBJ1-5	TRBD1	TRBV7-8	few	CASTTGDRNQPQHF	TGTGCCAGTACGACAGGGGACCGTAATCAGCCCCAGCATTTT
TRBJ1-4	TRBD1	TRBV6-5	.	CASSTHRGREKLFF	TGTGCCAGCAGTACACACAGGGGGCGTGAAAAACTGTTTTTT
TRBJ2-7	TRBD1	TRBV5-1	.	CASSGGDREANEQYF	TGCGCCAGCAGCGGAGGGGACAGGGAGGCCAACGAGCAGTACTTC
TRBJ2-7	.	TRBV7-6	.	CASSFVGNEQYF	TGTGCCAGCAGCTTCGTAGGGAACGAGCAGTACTTC
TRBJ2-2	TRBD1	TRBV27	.	CASSLTGGYSGELFF	TGTGCCAGCAGTTTAACAGGGGGGTACTCCGGGGAGCTGTTTTTT
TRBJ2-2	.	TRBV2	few	CASSEAPTGELFF	TGTGCCAGCAGTGAAGCGCCCACCGGGGAGCTGTTTTTT
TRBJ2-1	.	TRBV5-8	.	CASSQAGNEQFF	TGTGCCAGCAGCCAGGCTGGCAATGAGCAGTTCTTC
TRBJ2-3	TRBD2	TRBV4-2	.	CASSPSGSRGIDTQYF	TGTGCCAGCAGCCCTAGCGGGAGTCGGGGGATAGATACGCAGTATTTT
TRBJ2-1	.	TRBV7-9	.	CASSPGADYEQFF	TGTGCCAGCAGCCCGGGGGCAGACTATGAGCAGTTCTTC
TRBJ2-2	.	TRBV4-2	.	CASSQEMGRNTGELFF	TGTGCCAGCAGCCAAGAAATGGGACGGAACACCGGGGAGCTGTTTTTT
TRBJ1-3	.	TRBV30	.	CAWSRQVAGNTIYF	TGTGCCTGGAGCAGACAGGTCGCCGGGAACACCATATATTTT
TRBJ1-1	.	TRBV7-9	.	CASSLESRTEAFF	TGTGCCAGCAGCTTAGAAAGTCGCACTGAAGCTTTCTTT
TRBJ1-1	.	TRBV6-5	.	CASSGRIEAFF	TGTGCCAGCAGCGGACGGATTGAAGCTTTCTTT
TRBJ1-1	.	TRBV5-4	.	CASSPGGTTNTEAFF	TGTGCCAGCAGCCCAGGCGGGACAACGAACACTGAAGCTTTCTTT
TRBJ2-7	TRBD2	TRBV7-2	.	CASSLGGRIDEQYF	TGTGCCAGCAGCTTGGGCGGGAGAATCGACGAGCAGTACTTC
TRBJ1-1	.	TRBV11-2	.	CASSLALNTEAFF	TGTGCCAGCAGCTTAGCATTGAACACTGAAGCTTTCTTT
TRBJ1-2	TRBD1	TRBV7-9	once	CASSFGQDYGYTF	TGTGCCAGCAGCTTTGGACAGGACTATGGCTACACCTTC
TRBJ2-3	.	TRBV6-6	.	CASSGASDTQYF	TGTGCCAGTAGCGGAGCCTCAGATACGCAGTATTTT
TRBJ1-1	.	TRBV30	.	CAWSLVDVGTEAFF	TGTGCCTGGAGTTTAGTGGACGTGGGCACTGAAGCTTTCTTT
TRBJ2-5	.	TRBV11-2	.	CASSWGTQETQYF	TGTGCCAGCAGCTGGGGTACTCAAGAGACCCAGTACTTC
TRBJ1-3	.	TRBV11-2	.	CASSFLGGSGNTIYF	TGTGCCAGCAGCTTTCTCGGGGGCTCTGGAAACACCATATATTTT
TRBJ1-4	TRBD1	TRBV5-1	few	CASSLAATGGNEKLFF	TGCGCCAGCAGCTTGGCCGCGACAGGGGGCAATGAAAAACTGTTTTTT
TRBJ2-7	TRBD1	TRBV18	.	CASSWEQGKVDEQYF	TGTGCCAGCTCATGGGAACAGGGGAAGGTAGACGAGCAGTACTTC
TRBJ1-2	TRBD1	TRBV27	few	CASSSGQGDGYTF	TGTGCCAGCAGTAGCGGACAGGGTGATGGCTACACCTTC
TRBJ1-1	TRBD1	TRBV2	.	CASRMGQGANVAEAFF	TGTGCCAGCAGGATGGGACAGGGGGCCAATGTAGCTGAAGCTTTCTTT
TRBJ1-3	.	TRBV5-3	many	CASSLSVNTIYF	TGTGCCAGCAGCCTTAGCGTAAACACCATATATTTT